The 15 T cell receptor beta chains listed next were all sequenced from one sample in a study of identifying expanded T cells in peripheral blood. Measured with immunoSEQ multiplex PCR; TCRdb has only the in-frame clones, and not every one. Here the sample spans tens of thousands of clones, about 83% being singletons. Sequencing used blood. The receptors were gathered from a person aged 18 to 70 in good health.

This clone was detected only a few times. The chain recombines TRBV7-6 with TRBJ2-2, with D possibly TRBD1 on 6 matching bases. Germline loops: CDR1 SGHVS, CDR2 FNYEAQ. V was cut by 6 bases and J by 5 bases, with 25 bases left in between. The CDR3 spans 18 residues. This CDR3 is CASRPRGSGTFITGELFF. The DNA for the CDR3 is TGTGCCAGCAGGCCTAGGGGTTCAGGGACATTTATTACCGGGGAGCTGTTTTTT.

The rearrangement uses TRBV4-1 and TRBJ2-7; D ambiguous. This CDR3 region has 14 residues. V dropped 0 bases and J dropped 2 bases, with 8 bases sitting between them. Germline values: CDR1 MGHRA, CDR2 YSYEKL. CDR3: CASSQEAQTYEQYF. For the CDR3, the DNA is TGCGCCAGCAGCCAAGAAGCACAGACCTACGAGCAGTACTTC.

This chain links TRBV7-2 with TRBJ2-1, with 11 bases identical to TRBD2. CDR3 length equals 18 residues. Losses at the gene ends were 3 bases for V and 8 bases for J; bases not matched to a gene: 15. Germline V gives CDR1 SGHTA, CDR2 FQGNSA. CDR3 amino acids: CASSFQGGLAGGRYEQFF. CDR3 DNA: TGTGCCAGCAGCTTTCAGGGTGGGCTAGCGGGAGGTAGGTATGAGCAGTTCTTC.

This clone occurred a few times. The chain has TRBV6-1 and TRBJ2-7; TRBD1 agrees at 10 bases. From germline, CDR1 is MNHNS and CDR2 SASEGT. The CDR3 is 16 amino acids. Losses at the gene ends were 4 bases for V and 1 base for J; bases not matched to a gene: 7. The CDR3 region is CASSAVTGGVSYEQYF. In DNA, the CDR3 is TGTGCCAGCAGTGCCGTGACAGGGGGCGTATCCTACGAGCAGTACTTC.

This clone was counted once. The CDR3: CASSKRTGISSGNTIYF. The CDR3 nucleotides are TGTGCCAGCAGCAAAAGGACAGGGATCAGCTCTGGAAACACCATATATTTT. The chain couples TRBV21-1 to TRBJ1-3; TRBD1, the table's D call, lacks a check against the DNA. TRBV21-1 is a pseudogene locus. CDR3 length equals 17 residues.

The rearrangement joins TRBV29-1 to TRBJ1-4; no firm D call. Germline assignment: CDR1 SQVTM and CDR2 ANQGSEA. V was shortened by 4 bases and J by 7 bases, with 13 bases between the two germline ends. The length of the CDR3 is 13 residues. The CDR3 sequence is CSVVATGGEKLFF. The CDR3 coding sequence is TGCAGCGTTGTGGCCACTGGTGGTGAAAAACTGTTTTTT. Full variable domain (missing parts from reference TRBV29-1 and TRBJ1-4): SAVISQKPSRDICQRGTSLTIQCQVDSQVTMMFWYRQQPGQSLTLIATANQGSEATYESGFVIDKFPISRPNLTFSTLTVSNMSPEDSSIYLCSVVATGGEKLFFGSGTQLSVL.

The chain recombines TRBV4-3 with TRBJ2-2, with 8 bases aligning to TRBD2. The CDR3 is 18 residues long. Germline V lookup: CDR1 LGHNA, CDR2 YSLEER. V dropped 0 bases and J dropped 4; count of bases not matched to a gene: 10. The CDR3 nucleotides read TGCGCCAGCAGCCAAGATTCCCCCCCTAGCGGGCGCACCGGGGAGCTGTTTTTT. This sequence encodes CASSQDSPPSGRTGELFF.

This clone was found once. V usage is TRBV5-1 and J usage is TRBJ2-3; D may be TRBD1 (6 bases). V was trimmed by 0 bases and J by 0 bases, leaving 8 bases between them. Germline V CDR1 and CDR2: SGHRS, YFSETQ. CDR3 length: 15 residues. Here the CDR3 DNA reads TGCGCCAGCAGCTTGGTCGGACAGAGCACAGATACGCAGTATTTT. Translation: CASSLVGQSTDTQYF. The variable domain in full, with the rest retrieved from reference TRBV5-1 and TRBJ2-3, is KAGVTQTPRYLIKTRGQQVTLSCSPISGHRSVSWYQQTPGQGLQFLFEYFSETQRNKGNFPGRFSGRQFSNSRSEMNVSTLELGDSALYLCASSLVGQSTDTQYFGPGTRLTVL.

A few counts support this clone. This chain joins TRBV2 and TRBJ1-2, with D tentatively TRBD1 (6 bases). Germline-derived CDR1 and CDR2 are SNHLY and FYNNEI. V dropped 3 bases and J dropped 6 bases, with 14 bases sitting between them. The CDR3 extends over 14 amino acids. The CDR3 nucleotides are TGTGCCAGCAGTGAGGGCAGGGGAGGACATGGCTACACCTTC. It yields the protein CASSEGRGGHGYTF. Looking up the rest from reference TRBV2 and TRBJ1-2 gives the full variable domain: EPEVTQTPSHQVTQMGQEVILRCVPISNHLYFYWYRQILGQKVEFLVSFYNNEISEKSEIFDDQFSVERPDGSNFTLKIRSTKLEDSAMYFCASSEGRGGHGYTFGSGTRLTVV.

This clone was seen a few times. V and J are TRBV5-1 and TRBJ2-3; D not certain. The V gene lost 0 bases and the J gene lost 0 bases, with 8 bases spanning the gap. Germline V lookup: CDR1 SGHRS, CDR2 YFSETQ. This CDR3 contains 15 residues. The CDR3, as DNA: TGCGCCAGCAGCTTGGCACCTTCAAGCACAGATACGCAGTATTTT. Amino acid sequence: CASSLAPSSTDTQYF.

J is TRBJ1-1 and V is TRBV4-1; D is unresolved. The germline gives CDR1 MGHRA, CDR2 YSYEKL. The CDR3 is 14 amino acids. Trimming took 2 bases from V and 7 from J, leaving 14 bases between them. CDR3 nucleotide sequence: TGCGCCAGCAGCCAACTCAGGACGGAAAGTGAAGCTTTCTTT. Amino acids: CASSQLRTESEAFF.

As concerns this clone: At one boundary the junction diverges from the germline segment, which might be a read error. The CDR3 sequence: CASSLAEGTQYF. The CDR3 region has the DNA TGTGCCAGCAGCCTAGCCGAAGGTACGCAGTATTTT. This chain joins TRBV7-8 and TRBJ2-3; D possibly corresponds to TRBD2 (5 bases). The CDR3 extends over 12 amino acids. The germline V gene encodes CDR1 SGHVS and CDR2 FQNEAQ.

Concerning this clone: This CDR3 is also generated by other DNA sequences in the sample. In DNA, the CDR3 is TGCGCCAGCAGCTTGAGACAGGGGAGTGAAAAACTGTTTTTT. Protein: CASSLRQGSEKLFF. J is TRBJ1-4 and V is TRBV5-1; 8 bases fit TRBD1. The CDR3 is 14 amino acids. Germline lookup yields CDR1 SGHRS and CDR2 YFSETQ. After removal of 1 base from V and 7 bases from J, the junction contained 3 bases not matched to a gene.

This chain joins TRBV5-5 and TRBJ2-5; TRBD2 agrees at 9 bases. CDR3 length: 16 amino acids. The ends lost 0 bases at V and 4 bases at J; junction bases unmatched: 7. Per the germline V gene, CDR1 is SGHKS and CDR2 is YYEKEE (reference sequence). The CDR3 coding sequence is TGTGCCAGCAGCTTGGGGCTAGCGGGGACATTAGAGACCCAGTACTTC. Its translation: CASSLGLAGTLETQYF.

The J gene is TRBJ1-1, the V gene TRBV6-5; D is possibly TRBD1 (6 bases). Germline V lookup: CDR1 MNHEY, CDR2 SVGAGI. Trimming left V 7 bases short and J 4 bases short, with 16 bases between. The CDR3 is made up of 14 amino acids. The CDR3, as DNA: TGTGCCAGCATTGTAGGAGGGGGGAGCACTGAAGCTTTCTTT. Its translation: CASIVGGGSTEAFF.